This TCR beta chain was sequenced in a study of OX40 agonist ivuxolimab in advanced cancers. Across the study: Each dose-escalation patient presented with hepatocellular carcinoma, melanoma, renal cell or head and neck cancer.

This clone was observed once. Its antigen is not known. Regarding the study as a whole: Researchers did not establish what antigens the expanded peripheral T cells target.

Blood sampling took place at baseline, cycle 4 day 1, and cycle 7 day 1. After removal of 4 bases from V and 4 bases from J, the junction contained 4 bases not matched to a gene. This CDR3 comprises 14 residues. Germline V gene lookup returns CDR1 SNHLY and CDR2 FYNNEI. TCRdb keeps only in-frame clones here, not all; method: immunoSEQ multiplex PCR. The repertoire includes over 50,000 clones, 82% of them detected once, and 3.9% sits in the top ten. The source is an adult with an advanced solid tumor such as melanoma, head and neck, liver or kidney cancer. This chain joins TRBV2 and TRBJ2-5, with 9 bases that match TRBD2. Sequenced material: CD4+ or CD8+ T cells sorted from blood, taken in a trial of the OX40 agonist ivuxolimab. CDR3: CASSAERGAETQYF. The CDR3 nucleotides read TGTGCCAGCAGTGCTGAGCGGGGGGCAGAGACCCAGTACTTC.